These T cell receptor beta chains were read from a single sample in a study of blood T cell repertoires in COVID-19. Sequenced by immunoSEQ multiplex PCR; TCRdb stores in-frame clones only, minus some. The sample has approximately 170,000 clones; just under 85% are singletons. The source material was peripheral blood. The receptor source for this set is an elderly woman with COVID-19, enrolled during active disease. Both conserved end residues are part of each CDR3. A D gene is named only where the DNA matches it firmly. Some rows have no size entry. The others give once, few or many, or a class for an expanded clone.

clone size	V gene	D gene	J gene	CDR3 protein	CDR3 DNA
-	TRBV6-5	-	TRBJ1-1	CASSPTGSGEAFF	TGTGCCAGCAGTCCCACAGGGTCGGGTGAAGCTTTCTTT
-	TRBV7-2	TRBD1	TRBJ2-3	CASSGDRPPDTQYF	TGTGCCAGCAGCGGGGACAGGCCCCCAGATACGCAGTATTTT
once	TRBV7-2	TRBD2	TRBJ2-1	CASSSAGTSGYNEQFF	TGTGCCAGCAGCTCCGCCGGGACTAGCGGTTACAATGAGCAGTTCTTC
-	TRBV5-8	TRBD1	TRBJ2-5	CASSSTGPETQYF	TGTGCCAGCAGCTCGACAGGGCCCGAGACCCAGTACTTC
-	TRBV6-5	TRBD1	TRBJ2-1	CASRAIRGPNEQFF	TGTGCCAGCAGAGCTATTAGGGGGCCCAATGAGCAGTTCTTC
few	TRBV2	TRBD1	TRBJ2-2	CASSGTGVGELFF	TGTGCCAGCAGCGGGACAGGGGTCGGGGAGCTGTTTTTT
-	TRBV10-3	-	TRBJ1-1	CAISEWLQGTEAFF	TGTGCCATCAGTGAGTGGTTACAGGGCACTGAAGCTTTCTTT
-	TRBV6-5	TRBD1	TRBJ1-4	CASSSPRQGNEKLFF	TGTGCCAGCAGTTCTCCCCGACAGGGGAATGAAAAACTGTTTTTT
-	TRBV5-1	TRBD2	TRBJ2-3	CASSLGGLADTQYF	TGCGCCAGCAGCTTGGGTGGACTAGCTGATACGCAGTATTTT
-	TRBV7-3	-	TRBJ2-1	CASSLNGFNEQFF	TGTGCCAGCAGCTTAAACGGGTTCAATGAGCAGTTCTTC
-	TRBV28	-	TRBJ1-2	CASTSPPHYGYTF	TGTGCCAGCACTTCCCCCCCCCACTATGGCTACACCTTC
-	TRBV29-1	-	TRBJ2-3	CSVEGSLSTDTQYF	TGCAGCGTTGAAGGGAGCCTAAGCACAGATACGCAGTATTTT
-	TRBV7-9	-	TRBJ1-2	CASSFDGRHGYTF	TGTGCCAGCAGCTTTGATGGGCGTCACGGCTACACCTTC
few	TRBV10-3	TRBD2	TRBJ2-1	CAISAERDYNEQFF	TGTGCCATCAGTGCGGAGCGGGACTACAATGAGCAGTTCTTC
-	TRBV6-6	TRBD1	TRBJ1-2	CASSGQGVILYGYTF	TGTGCCAGCAGCGGACAGGGGGTCATTCTCTATGGCTACACCTTC
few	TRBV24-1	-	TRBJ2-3	CATSDENSADTQYF	TGTGCCACCAGTGATGAAAATAGCGCGGATACGCAGTATTTT
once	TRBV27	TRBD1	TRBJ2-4	CASSISGQGHIQYF	TGTGCCAGCAGTATCTCGGGACAGGGTCACATTCAGTACTTC
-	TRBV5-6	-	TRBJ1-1	CASSLFRGTSEAFF	TGTGCCAGCAGCCTATTTCGAGGGACATCTGAAGCTTTCTTT
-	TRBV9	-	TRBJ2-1	CASSLDSQTYNEQFF	TGTGCCAGCAGCCTTGACAGCCAAACCTACAATGAGCAGTTCTTC
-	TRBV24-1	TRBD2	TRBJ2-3	CATSDYLAGKTQYF	TGTGCCACCAGTGATTACCTAGCGGGGAAAACGCAGTATTTT
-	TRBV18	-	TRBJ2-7	CASSPPGAGEGYEQYF	TGTGCCAGCTCACCACCGGGGGCGGGAGAGGGCTACGAGCAGTACTTC
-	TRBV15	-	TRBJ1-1	CATSRAVAEAFF	TGTGCCACCAGCAGAGCGGTGGCTGAAGCTTTCTTT
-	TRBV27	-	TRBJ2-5	CASSWGDSQETQYF	TGTGCCAGCAGTTGGGGGGACAGCCAAGAGACCCAGTACTTC
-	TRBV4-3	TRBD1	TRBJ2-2	CASSRVSGQGPGELFF	TGCGCCAGCAGCCGAGTTTCAGGACAGGGGCCCGGGGAGCTGTTTTTT
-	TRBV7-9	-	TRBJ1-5	CASGCLGHSNQPQHF	TGTGCCAGTGGATGTCTGGGGCATAGCAATCAGCCCCAGCATTTT
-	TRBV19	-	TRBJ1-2	CASSQGTNYGYTF	TGTGCCAGTTCGCAGGGGACTAACTATGGCTACACCTTC
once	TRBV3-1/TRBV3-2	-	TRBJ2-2	CASSLGQSTGELFF	TGTGCCAGCAGCCTGGGCCAGAGCACCGGGGAGCTGTTTTTT
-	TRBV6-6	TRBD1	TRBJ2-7	CASSPGGKAYEQYF	TGTGCCAGCAGTCCAGGGGGAAAGGCCTACGAGCAGTACTTC
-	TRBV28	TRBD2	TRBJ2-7	CASRSSGHLYEQYF	TGTGCCAGCAGATCTAGCGGCCACCTTTACGAGCAGTACTTC
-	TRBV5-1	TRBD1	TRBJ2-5	CASSLGRTGGETQYF	TGCGCCAGCAGCTTGGGCCGGACAGGGGGAGAGACCCAGTACTTC
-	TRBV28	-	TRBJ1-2	CASTTRRVTYGYTF	TGTGCCAGCACGACGCGGCGAGTTACCTATGGCTACACCTTC
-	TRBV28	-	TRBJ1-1	CASRELGEKAFF	TGTGCCAGCCGAGAACTAGGTGAGAAAGCTTTCTTT
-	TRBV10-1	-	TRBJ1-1	CASSGDEAFF	TGCGCCAGCAGTGGAGATGAAGCTTTCTTT
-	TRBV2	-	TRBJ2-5	CASRGDQETQYF	TGTGCCAGCAGAGGGGACCAAGAGACCCAGTACTTC
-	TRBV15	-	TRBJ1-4	CATRPGGAIGEKLFF	TGTGCCACCAGACCCGGGGGGGCAATAGGTGAAAAACTGTTTTTT
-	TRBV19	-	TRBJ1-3	CASSSQGRSGNTIYF	TGTGCCAGTAGCTCACAGGGACGGAGTGGAAACACCATATATTTT
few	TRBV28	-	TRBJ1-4	CASSSRGAKLFF	TGTGCCAGCAGTTCCAGGGGAGCAAAACTGTTTTTT
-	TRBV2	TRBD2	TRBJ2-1	CCTSGGTSSYNEQFF	TGTTGTACCAGCGGGGGGACCAGCTCCTACAATGAGCAGTTCTTC
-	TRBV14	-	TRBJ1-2	CASGPANYGYTF	TGTGCCAGCGGTCCGGCTAACTATGGCTACACCTTC
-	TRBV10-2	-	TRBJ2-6	CAGKVPGTADSGANVLTF	TGCGCCGGAAAGGTCCCCGGGACTGCTGACTCTGGGGCCAACGTCCTGACTTTC
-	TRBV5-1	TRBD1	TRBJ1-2	CASSRDRDSIGGYTF	TGCGCCAGCAGCAGAGACAGGGATTCCATCGGTGGCTACACCTTC
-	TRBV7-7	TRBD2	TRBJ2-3	CASSPGLASDTQYF	TGTGCTAGCAGCCCGGGACTAGCCTCAGATACGCAGTATTTT
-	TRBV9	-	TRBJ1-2	CASSAGGRSIGYTF	TGTGCCAGCAGCGCCGGAGGGAGATCTATTGGCTACACCTTC
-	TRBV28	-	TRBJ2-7	CASSFGSFSYEQYF	TGTGCCAGCAGTTTTGGCAGTTTCTCCTACGAGCAGTACTTC
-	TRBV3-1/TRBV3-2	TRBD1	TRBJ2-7	CASSQENRGQYF	TGTGCCAGCAGCCAAGAGAACAGGGGCCAGTACTTC
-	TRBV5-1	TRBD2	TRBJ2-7	CASSLLAGSYEQYF	TGCGCCAGCAGCTTGCTAGCGGGGTCCTACGAGCAGTACTTC
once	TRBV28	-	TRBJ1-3	CASSLSSPGNTIYF	TGTGCCAGCAGTTTATCCAGTCCTGGAAACACCATATATTTT
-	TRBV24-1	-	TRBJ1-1	CATRDKGFHEAFF	TGTGCCACTCGGGACAAGGGATTTCATGAAGCTTTCTTT
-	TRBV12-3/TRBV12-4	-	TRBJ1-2	CASSTDTGVDTF	TGTGCCAGCAGTACCGACACGGGGGTCGACACCTTC
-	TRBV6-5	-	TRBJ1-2	CASSYFRVGYGYTF	TGTGCCAGCAGTTATTTTCGCGTCGGCTATGGCTACACCTTC
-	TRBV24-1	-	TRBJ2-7	CATSDFDITYEQYF	TGTGCCACCAGTGATTTTGACATCACCTACGAGCAGTACTTC
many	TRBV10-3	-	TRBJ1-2	CAISPEGYYGYTF	TGTGCCATCAGTCCAGAGGGCTACTATGGCTACACCTTC
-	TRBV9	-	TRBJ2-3	CASSDALGQGREADTQYF	TGTGCCAGCAGTGACGCTTTGGGTCAGGGCAGGGAGGCAGATACGCAGTATTTT
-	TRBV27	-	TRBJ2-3	CASRAILLAFTDTQYF	TGTGCCAGCAGGGCCATTCTTCTAGCGTTCACAGATACGCAGTATTTT
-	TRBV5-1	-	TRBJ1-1	CASSIQQMNTEAFF	TGCGCCAGCAGCATTCAACAGATGAACACTGAAGCTTTCTTT